The 10 T cell receptor beta chains listed next were all sequenced from one sample in a study of blood T cell repertoires in COVID-19. Repertoires were generated with immunoSEQ multiplex PCR, while TCRdb's copy carries only in-frame clones and drops some. This table has about 210,000 clones, 90% to 95% appearing once. Sequencing was done on a sample of peripheral blood. These receptor sequences come from a man aged 25-45 years with acute or convalescent COVID-19.

The V gene is TRBV9, the J gene TRBJ1-4; D is unclear. Trimming stripped 1 base from V and 2 bases from J, with 9 bases between. The CDR3 loop spans 15 amino acids. Germline-derived CDR1 and CDR2 are SGDLS and YYNGEE. CDR3 region: CASSVYGRTNEKLFF. In DNA, the CDR3 is TGTGCCAGCAGCGTATATGGGAGGACTAATGAAAAACTGTTTTTT.

The chain is built from TRBV2 and TRBJ2-5, with 8 positions matching TRBD1. The CDR3 loop spans 14 amino acids. J gave up 3 bases and V 6 bases, and 6 bases lay outside the gene matches. Germline CDR1 and CDR2: SNHLY and FYNNEI. This CDR3 reads CASRDRAFEETQYF. The CDR3 nucleotides read TGTGCCAGCAGGGACAGGGCCTTCGAAGAGACCCAGTACTTC.

This clone appeared once. This chain uses TRBV2 with TRBJ2-1, with D perhaps TRBD2 (5 bases). The V gene's germline CDR1 is SNHLY and CDR2 FYNNEI. This CDR3 has 12 residues. Trimming stripped 2 bases from V and 11 bases from J, with 10 bases between. This CDR3 is CASSENDYKQFF. CDR3 nucleotides: TGTGCCAGCAGTGAAAACGACTACAAGCAGTTCTTC.

The chain recombines TRBV5-1 with TRBJ2-1, with TRBD1 matching 9 bases. CDR1 SGHRS and CDR2 YFSETQ come from the germline V gene. Trimming removed 5 bases from V and 3 bases from J; junction bases left unmatched: 6. There are 15 residues in the CDR3. CDR3 in DNA: TGCGCCAGCAGAATCGGGGACAGGGACTACAATGAGCAGTTCTTC. This gives the protein CASRIGDRDYNEQFF.

This chain joins TRBV2 and TRBJ2-2, with a weak D call TRBD1 (6 bases). Deletions cut 6 bases from V and 6 bases from J, with 11 bases between. The germline CDR1 and CDR2 sequences are SNHLY and FYNNEI. The CDR3 is 13 residues long. The CDR3 sequence: CASSAQGPGELFF. The CDR3 nucleotides are TGTGCCAGCAGCGCACAGGGTCCCGGGGAGCTGTTTTTT.

This clone has only a few counts. This sequence joins TRBV5-4 and TRBJ2-2; 7 bases align to TRBD1. The CDR3 has 15 amino acids. Germline V gene data show CDR1 as SGHNT and CDR2 as YYREEE (reference sequence). J gave up 4 bases and V 4 bases, and 7 bases lay outside the gene matches. As DNA, the CDR3 is TGTGCCAGCAGCCAGACCGGGACAGCCACCGGGGAGCTGTTTTTT. Residues: CASSQTGTATGELFF.

The rearrangement joins TRBV28 to TRBJ2-4; 7 bases fit TRBD2. The CDR3 spans 14 residues. Trimming at V came to 2 bases and at J to 9 bases, leaving 7 bases not matched to a gene. Germline CDR1 MDHEN, CDR2 SYDVKM. The DNA of the CDR3 is TGTGCCAGCAGTTTACCCCTGGGGGGGGGCATTCAGTACTTC. Encoded protein: CASSLPLGGGIQYF.

The chain uses TRBV7-9 and TRBJ2-2; D is ambiguous. From germline, CDR1 is SEHNR and CDR2 FQNEAQ (reference sequence). V was shortened by 2 bases and J by 1 base, with 5 bases between the two germline ends. The CDR3 is 14 amino acids. CDR3 DNA sequence: TGTGCCAGCAGCTTAATCCGGAACACCGGGGAGCTGTTTTTT. This encodes CASSLIRNTGELFF.

This clone appeared once. The chain links TRBV7-3 to TRBJ1-4; D unresolved. Per the germline V gene, CDR1 is SGHTA and CDR2 is FQGTGA. The CDR3 covers 15 residues. Trimming removed 5 bases at V and 0 bases at J, with 10 bases between. Written as DNA, the CDR3 is TGTGCCAGCAGCCCCAACGGAGCAACTAATGAAAAACTGTTTTTT. It encodes CASSPNGATNEKLFF.

The rearrangement links TRBV6-1 to TRBJ1-6, with D perhaps matching TRBD1 (6 bases). Looked up from germline, CDR1 is MNHNS and CDR2 is SASEGT. The V gene lost 2 bases and the J gene lost 7 bases, with 15 bases spanning the gap. CDR3 length: 16 residues. CDR3 DNA sequence: TGTGCCAGCAGTGAACCCCCACAGGGCTGGAATTCACCCCTCCACTTT. Its protein is CASSEPPQGWNSPLHF.